The rows below give T cell receptor beta chains drawn from one sample of a study of CD8 T cells in ankylosing spondylitis. TCRdb called the 5' RACE reads again in MiXCR, with one record for every CDR3 protein. This table holds 650,000 to 800,000 distinct CDR3 sequences, around 19% found once. Sample: blood, either unsorted or a sorted T cell fraction (not recorded which). The receptors were gathered from a male donor with ankylosing spondylitis. Each CDR3 is given without its conserved first and last residue. Each record gives: V gene, J gene, CDR3 protein.

>TRBV21-1|TRBJ2-7
ASSKVGQSYEQY
>TRBV4-2|TRBJ2-7
ASSQDLRGTEQY
>TRBV24-1|TRBJ2-1
ATSDSGQGGARSYNEQF
>TRBV12-3/TRBV12-4|TRBJ1-1
ASSSTGWVSTF
>TRBV12-3/TRBV12-4|TRBJ1-1
ASHVGRGSTEAF
>TRBV15|TRBJ1-5
ATSRAEINQPQH
>TRBV6-1|TRBJ1-5
ASDRDRNNQPQH
>TRBV6-6|TRBJ2-3
ASSPSGVDTQY
>TRBV9|TRBJ1-3
ASSSRLGQLGNTIY
>TRBV12-3/TRBV12-4|TRBJ2-1
ASSLRTSGYNEQF
>TRBV20-1|TRBJ1-1
SAQGGETNTEAF
>TRBV4-2|TRBJ2-1
ASSQDNSNRGQF
>TRBV28|TRBJ1-5
ASSSDRRANQPQH
>TRBV5-1|TRBJ1-1
ASRVGQEKSEAF
>TRBV24-1|TRBJ2-7
ATSTGTRGTYEQY
>TRBV5-1|TRBJ1-6
ASSLIGVGSPLH
>TRBV5-1|TRBJ2-1
ASSLVGTGGFNEQF
>TRBV12-3/TRBV12-4|TRBJ2-2
ASSGRSGGNTGELF
>TRBV11-2|TRBJ1-3
ASSYHSGNTIY
>TRBV2|TRBJ2-1
ASSGALGTYNEQF
>TRBV10-2|TRBJ1-1
ASRQGVNTEAF
>TRBV24-1|TRBJ2-1
ATSDPNRVYNEQF
>TRBV6-1|TRBJ2-2
ASSEAIGQASAGELF
>TRBV12-3/TRBV12-4|TRBJ1-1
ASSLWTEFNTEAF
>TRBV4-3|TRBJ2-7
ASSQEGTGSTEQY
>TRBV5-1|TRBJ2-7
ASSETGVYEQY
>TRBV4-1|TRBJ2-4
ASSHEEGSKNIQY
>TRBV18|TRBJ1-5
ASSRWGDQPQH
>TRBV11-2|TRBJ2-4
ASSSERGGGNIQY
>TRBV6-5|TRBJ2-7
ASSSRSGPGEQY
>TRBV10-2|TRBJ1-2
ATQPDSMDYGYT
>TRBV5-7|TRBJ1-2
ASSPRTLLLSNYGYT
>TRBV2|TRBJ2-7
ASSETGMGEQY
>TRBV20-1|TRBJ1-1
SALEPTGSLAEAF
>TRBV6-5|TRBJ1-1
ASSYETGSGAF
>TRBV5-5|TRBJ2-5
ASSLQPTSGGSETQY
>TRBV5-1|TRBJ2-2
ASSLMRGQGTGELF
>TRBV6-5|TRBJ2-7
ASSYRGIIDEGTYEQY
>TRBV12-3/TRBV12-4|TRBJ2-5
ASGNGQGKETQY
>TRBV7-2|TRBJ1-1
ASSLIPGRPMNTEAF
>TRBV5-1|TRBJ2-2
ASSQRTSGTGELF
>TRBV12-3/TRBV12-4|TRBJ2-5
ASSFQGLAGGREETQY
>TRBV2|TRBJ2-3
ASSKQGLDTQY
>TRBV5-1|TRBJ1-1
ASSFVTGEGTEAF
>TRBV5-1|TRBJ1-6
ASSLAKGGGNNSPLH
>TRBV27|TRBJ2-7
ASSFSTDYEQY
>TRBV12-3/TRBV12-4|TRBJ2-3
ASPSLNRADTQY
>TRBV18|TRBJ2-5
ASSPRTGAGGGETQY
>TRBV29-1|TRBJ2-1
SVDSLGSEQF
>TRBV28|TRBJ2-1
ASSIPGLDYFNEQF
>TRBV27|TRBJ2-1
ASSLLGGDNEQF
>TRBV20-1|TRBJ1-1
SARGGGGTEAF